Following are 27 T cell receptor beta chains from one sample sequenced in a study of blood T cell repertoires in COVID-19 (dated by TCRdb to 2019 to 2021). The method behind the library was the immunoSEQ multiplex PCR assay. TCRdb obtained this table from immuneACCESS and retained in-frame rearrangements with V and J assigned. These tables miss some clones; where compared with another copy, unresolved V genes account for less than half of the shortfall, and the remainder is unexplained. The sample table contains fewer than 10,000 clones; only one count was recorded for over 75% of them. Around 9% of the sample rests with the top ten. Sequenced input: peripheral blood. The receptors stem from a human donor in a cohort sampled during active COVID-19.

This rearrangement joins TRBV19 to TRBJ2-1; D uncertain. The CDR3 contains 15 residues. Trimming took off 5 bases at V and 0 bases at J, with 11 bases between the two ends. Germline-derived CDR1 and CDR2 are LNHDA and SQIVND (reference sequence). The CDR3 nucleotides are TGTGCCAGTAGTGCAGAACCTCGCTCCTACAATGAGCAGTTCTTC. It yields the protein CASSAEPRSYNEQFF.

This chain's CDR3 is CASSLAASGRNEQFF. In DNA, the CDR3 is TGCGCCAGCAGCTTGGCTGCTAGCGGGAGGAATGAGCAGTTCTTC. The V gene is TRBV5-1, the J gene TRBJ2-1, with 11 bases aligning to TRBD2. With V trimmed by 0 bases and J by 7 bases, 3 bases remained unmatched. Germline assignment: CDR1 SGHRS and CDR2 YFSETQ. The CDR3 covers 15 residues.

In this sample, this clone turned up a few times. This chain uses TRBV7-9 with TRBJ1-3; TRBD1 aligns across 8 bases. The CDR3 totals 15 residues. Germline-derived CDR1 and CDR2 are SEHNR and FQNEAQ (reference sequence). After removal of 7 bases from V and 4 bases from J, the junction contained 9 bases not matched to a gene. The CDR3 sequence is CASNDQGAPGNTIYF. CDR3 coding DNA: TGTGCCAGCAACGACCAGGGGGCGCCCGGAAACACCATATATTTT.

The chain uses TRBV7-8 and TRBJ1-3, with D perhaps TRBD1 (5 bases). Germline V lookup: CDR1 SGHVS, CDR2 FQNEAQ. The CDR3 covers 19 residues. V dropped 5 bases and J dropped 0 bases, with 23 bases sitting between them. The CDR3 here is CASSARGYSSPSSGNTIYF. In DNA, the CDR3 is TGTGCCAGCAGCGCTAGGGGTTATAGCAGCCCGAGCTCTGGAAACACCATATATTTT.

The gene calls are TRBV2 and TRBJ2-7; 8 nucleotides match TRBD2. J gave up 0 bases and V 3 bases, and 13 bases lay outside the gene matches. Germline CDR1 is SNHLY and CDR2 is FYNNEI. CDR3 size: 18 residues. The CDR3 loop reads CASSEGVASGWSSYEQYF. For the CDR3, the DNA is TGTGCCAGCAGTGAGGGGGTGGCTAGCGGGTGGAGCTCCTACGAGCAGTACTTC.

This clone came up once. V and J are TRBV7-2 and TRBJ2-7; D uncertain. The CDR3 length is 11 residues. From germline, CDR1 is SGHTA and CDR2 FQGNSA. V lost 5 bases and J 2 bases, leaving 4 bases between the germline ends. In DNA form, the CDR3 reads TGTGCCAGCAGCCCCGCCTACGAGCAGTACTTC. Residues: CASSPAYEQYF.

The genes are TRBV28 and TRBJ1-2; the D gene is possibly TRBD1 (5 bases). Germline CDR1 and CDR2: MDHEN and SYDVKM. Trimming pared 4 bases from V and 4 bases from J, leaving 13 bases between. This CDR3 comprises 14 residues. CDR3 sequence: CASSYPGETYGYTF. Written as DNA, the CDR3 is TGTGCCAGCAGTTACCCGGGGGAAACCTATGGCTACACCTTC.

Of note for this clone: At one end, the junction sequence differs from germline, possibly due to a read error. The V and J genes are TRBV7-9 and TRBJ2-7, with TRBD2 matching 10 bases. The germline V gene encodes CDR1 SEHNR and CDR2 FQNEAQ (reference sequence). The CDR3 length is 13 residues. The CDR3 nucleotides are TGCCTACCTCTCCGACTAGCGGGCAACGAGCAGTACTTC. It specifies CLPLRLAGNEQYF.

The chain uses TRBV11-2 and TRBJ2-1, with 9 bases fitting TRBD1. The CDR3 has 16 residues. V was pared by 5 bases and J by 4 bases, with 9 bases of the junction left unmatched. The germline CDR1 and CDR2 sequences are SGHAT and FQNNGV. CDR3 coding DNA: TGTGCCAGCAGCATACCCGGGACAGGGTCATACAATGAGCAGTTCTTC. Translation: CASSIPGTGSYNEQFF.

The V call is TRBV28, the J call TRBJ2-7; 7 nucleotides align to TRBD1. Trimming at V came to 6 bases and at J to 10 bases, leaving 6 bases not matched to a gene. Germline CDR1 and CDR2: MDHEN and SYDVKM. The CDR3 covers 11 residues. CDR3 in amino acids: CASRGTVHQYF. The CDR3 DNA reads TGTGCCAGCAGAGGGACAGTCCATCAGTACTTC.

The V and J genes are TRBV5-1 and TRBJ1-2; tentatively, D is TRBD1 (6 bases). Trimming removed 1 base at V and 8 bases at J, with 12 bases between. The CDR3 spans 13 residues. Germline lookup yields CDR1 SGHRS and CDR2 YFSETQ. The DNA for the CDR3 is TGCGCCAGCAGCTTGCGGGACAAGTCCGGCTACACCTTC. Its protein product is CASSLRDKSGYTF.

V usage is TRBV11-3 and J usage is TRBJ2-7, with 7 bases that match TRBD2. Looked up from germline, CDR1 is SGHNT and CDR2 is YENEEA. Trimming took 1 base from V and 5 from J; bases not matched to a gene: 8. This CDR3 has 15 residues. The CDR3 loop is CASSLVSTSVNEQYF. In DNA, the CDR3 is TGTGCCAGCAGCTTAGTCTCTACTAGCGTCAACGAGCAGTACTTC.

This chain joins TRBV13 and TRBJ2-2; D possibly corresponds to TRBD1 (5 bases). CDR1 PRHDT and CDR2 FYEKMQ come from the germline V gene (reference sequence). This CDR3 has 15 residues. Trimming took 7 bases from V and 3 from J, leaving 15 bases between them. The CDR3 bases are TGTGCCAGCATGGGATCTGTAGGGGACACCGGGGAGCTGTTTTTT. The encoded protein is CASMGSVGDTGELFF. Filled out from reference TRBV13 and TRBJ2-2, the complete variable domain reads AAGVIQSPRHLIKEKRETATLKCYPIPRHDTVYWYQQGPGQDPQFLISFYEKMQSDKGSIPDRFSAQQFSDYHSELNMSSLELGDSALYFCASMGSVGDTGELFFGEGSRLTVL.

This chain joins TRBV11-2 and TRBJ2-7; 7 nucleotides line up with TRBD2. Trimming cost V 11 bases and J 4 bases; bases outside gene matches: 14. The CDR3 extends over 14 amino acids. Germline assignment: CDR1 SGHAT and CDR2 FQNNGV. Here the CDR3 reads CADKRGAKRYEQYF. Here the CDR3 DNA reads TGTGCCGATAAGCGGGGCGCGAAAAGGTACGAGCAGTACTTC.

The rearrangement links TRBV19 to TRBJ1-2, with 9 bases fitting TRBD1. V was pared by 0 bases and J by 6 bases, with 2 bases of the junction left unmatched. The germline V gene has CDR1 LNHDA and CDR2 SQIVND (reference sequence). This CDR3 has 14 amino acids. This chain's CDR3 is CASSIERTGDGYTF. The DNA of the CDR3 is TGTGCCAGTAGTATAGAGAGGACAGGGGATGGCTACACCTTC. The complete variable domain, with remaining parts taken from reference TRBV19 and TRBJ1-2, reads DGGITQSPKYLFRKEGQNVTLSCEQNLNHDAMYWYRQDPGQGLRLIYYSQIVNDFQKGDIAEGYSVSREKKESFPLTVTSAQKNPTAFYLCASSIERTGDGYTFGSGTRLTVV.

The gene calls are TRBV10-3 and TRBJ2-3; TRBD2 agrees at 12 bases. Germline lookup yields CDR1 ENHRY and CDR2 SYGVKD. This CDR3 contains 18 residues. The trim removed 6 bases at V and 0 bases at J, leaving 10 bases unmatched. The DNA for the CDR3 is TGTGCCATCAGCTCACTAGCGGGAGGCCCCTCTAGCACAGATACGCAGTATTTT. Its protein is CAISSLAGGPSSTDTQYF.

The chain joins TRBV11-2 to TRBJ2-7; D is uncertain. CDR1 is SGHAT, CDR2 FQNNGV, per germline. The CDR3 is 13 amino acids. Trimming removed 1 base from V and 3 bases from J, with 7 bases in between. The CDR3 loop reads CASSLGQYYEQYF. The CDR3 DNA follows: TGTGCCAGCAGCTTAGGGCAGTACTACGAGCAGTACTTC.

This clone was observed a single time. The chain joins TRBV2 to TRBJ2-1; 10 bases align to TRBD2. There are 14 residues in the CDR3. Unmatched junction bases numbered 9, after V lost 8 bases and J lost 8 bases. Germline V gene lookup returns CDR1 SNHLY and CDR2 FYNNEI. CDR3 sequence: CASVSSGRIDEQFF. Here the CDR3 DNA reads TGTGCCAGCGTTTCTAGCGGGAGAATCGATGAGCAGTTCTTC.

V usage is TRBV28 and J usage is TRBJ2-3, with TRBD2 matching 10 bases. The CDR3 loop spans 16 amino acids. Per the germline V gene, CDR1 is MDHEN and CDR2 is SYDVKM. V lost 7 bases, J lost 1 base, and 8 bases stayed unmatched. CDR3 region: CASTSRGTSGTDTQYF. The CDR3 DNA sequence: TGTGCCAGCACCAGCAGAGGGACTAGCGGCACAGATACGCAGTATTTT.

This chain uses TRBV27 with TRBJ2-7; the match to TRBD1 covers 9 bases. After removal of 5 bases from V and 0 bases from J, the junction contained 5 bases not matched to a gene. The length of the CDR3 is 15 residues. In germline, CDR1 is MNHEY, CDR2 SMNVEV (reference sequence). This CDR3 reads CASSTGTGISYEQYF. The DNA of the CDR3 is TGTGCCAGCAGTACCGGGACAGGGATCTCCTACGAGCAGTACTTC.

The CDR3 nucleotides are TGCAGCGTGGAAACCGGGGGGAATCAGCCCCAGCATTTT. It encodes CSVETGGNQPQHF. The chain recombines TRBV29-1 with TRBJ1-5; possible D gene TRBD1, 5 bases. Trimming took 6 bases from V and 4 from J, leaving 13 bases between them. Germline V gene sequence: CDR1 SQVTM, CDR2 ANQGSEA. The CDR3 has 13 residues. The entire variable domain, with the rest obtained from reference TRBV29-1 and TRBJ1-5, is as follows: SAVISQKPSRDICQRGTSLTIQCQVDSQVTMMFWYRQQPGQSLTLIATANQGSEATYESGFVIDKFPISRPNLTFSTLTVSNMSPEDSSIYLCSVETGGNQPQHFGDGTRLSIL.

V and J are TRBV30 and TRBJ2-7; weak D call: TRBD2 (5 bases). V was shortened by 0 bases and J by 1 base, with 16 bases between the two germline ends. Per germline, CDR1 GTSNPN and CDR2 SVGIG (reference sequence). This CDR3 region has 16 residues. The CDR3 loop reads CAWSVRGGRWSYEQYF. The CDR3, as DNA: TGTGCCTGGAGTGTACGAGGCGGGCGTTGGTCCTACGAGCAGTACTTC.

In its sample, this clone was seen once. The V and J genes are TRBV7-9 and TRBJ2-1; TRBD2 matches 12 bases. CDR1 and CDR2 from the germline V gene are SEHNR and FQNEAQ (reference sequence). This CDR3 has 15 amino acids. The V and J ends lost 11 bases and 4 bases, in that order; junction bases with no gene match: 9. CDR3 nucleotides: TGTGCCGCCTCCAGGACTAGCGGGATATACAATGAGCAGTTCTTC. Its protein is CAASRTSGIYNEQFF.

The chain uses TRBV13 and TRBJ2-1; D is possibly TRBD2 (5 bases). The V and J ends lost 1 base and 0 bases respectively, with 10 bases between them. From germline, CDR1 is PRHDT and CDR2 FYEKMQ (reference sequence). This CDR3 spans 16 amino acids. The CDR3 sequence is CASSLEPGSSYNEQFF. CDR3 coding DNA: TGTGCCAGCAGCTTAGAACCGGGAAGCTCCTACAATGAGCAGTTCTTC.

The chain is built from TRBV27 and TRBJ2-4; tentative D call: TRBD2 (5 bases). Trimming stripped 3 bases from V and 5 bases from J, with 23 bases between. Germline loops: CDR1 MNHEY, CDR2 SMNVEV (reference sequence). CDR3 length: 18 amino acids. This CDR3 is CASSFRSLDGEWENIQYF. CDR3 nucleotides: TGTGCCAGCAGTTTCCGCAGTTTAGATGGGGAGTGGGAAAACATTCAGTACTTC.

This sequence joins TRBV2 and TRBJ1-6, with D possibly being TRBD1 (6 bases). Germline assignment: CDR1 SNHLY and CDR2 FYNNEI. The CDR3 is made up of 16 amino acids. V was shortened by 6 bases and J by 6 bases, with 18 bases between the two germline ends. The CDR3 reads CASRVETGTPNSPLHF. CDR3 bases: TGTGCCAGCAGAGTAGAAACCGGGACACCTAATTCACCCCTCCACTTT.

The chain combines TRBV29-1 with TRBJ2-7, with 9 positions matching TRBD2. The CDR3 consists of 14 residues. CDR1 and CDR2 from the germline V gene are SQVTM and ANQGSEA. The J segment lost 3 bases and the V segment lost 1 base, leaving 4 bases of the junction unmatched. In DNA form, the CDR3 reads TGCAGCGTTGAAGCTAGCGGGACCGTCTACGAGCAGTACTTC. Amino acids: CSVEASGTVYEQYF.